The 15 T cell receptor beta chains given below trace back to one sample, sequenced in a study of shared clonotypes between healthy human individuals. Sequenced by immunoSEQ multiplex PCR; TCRdb stores in-frame clones only, minus some. The table has a few hundred thousand clones, 50% to 75% seen once; the top ten hold 11%. Sequencing input: memory CD4+ T cells sorted from blood. Subset in this sample: CD45RA-negative fraction. The receptors here all came from a man younger than 40 in good health.

V is TRBV9 and J is TRBJ1-1; D is possibly TRBD1 (5 bases). This CDR3 is 15 amino acids long. CDR1 is SGDLS, CDR2 YYNGEE, per germline. V gave up 2 bases and J gave up 6 bases, with 17 bases separating them. The CDR3 is CASSVGSKPGPEAFF. CDR3 DNA: TGTGCCAGCAGCGTTGGATCGAAACCGGGACCTGAAGCTTTCTTT.

The chain links TRBV29-1 to TRBJ2-3; D not certain. The CDR3 has 14 residues. Germline CDR1 SQVTM, CDR2 ANQGSEA. Trimming shortened V by 7 bases and J by 6 bases, and 20 bases separated the two germline ends. The DNA of the CDR3 is TGCAGCGGCGCCTTGGGCCAGACCGGCGATACGCAGTATTTT. Translation: CSGALGQTGDTQYF.

The V gene is TRBV7-2, the J gene TRBJ1-4; D may be TRBD1 (5 bases). Trimming removed 2 bases at V and 8 bases at J, with 12 bases between. CDR3 length: 14 residues. Germline CDR1 SGHTA, CDR2 FQGNSA. In DNA form, the CDR3 reads TGTGCCAGCAGCTTATATGGGGACTGGGAAAAACTGTTTTTT. Its translation: CASSLYGDWEKLFF.

The chain uses TRBV9 and TRBJ2-3; D is ambiguous. Germline V CDR1 and CDR2: SGDLS, YYNGEE. V was trimmed by 0 bases and J by 0 bases, leaving 8 bases between them. The CDR3 totals 15 residues. The CDR3 nucleotides read TGTGCCAGCAGCGTAGGGTCCTCTAGCACAGATACGCAGTATTTT. Protein: CASSVGSSSTDTQYF. The full variable domain, completed using reference TRBV9 and TRBJ2-3, is DSGVTQTPKHLITATGQRVTLRCSPRSGDLSVYWYQQSLDQGLQFLIQYYNGEERAKGNILERFSAQQFPDLHSELNLSSLELGDSALYFCASSVGSSSTDTQYFGPGTRLTVL.

This chain joins TRBV5-1 and TRBJ2-1, with D uncertain. The ends were cut back, 2 bases at V and 1 base at J, with 10 bases in the middle. This CDR3 contains 15 residues. CDR1 SGHRS and CDR2 YFSETQ come from the germline V gene. CDR3 sequence: CASSFTEKSYNEQFF. The CDR3 nucleotides are TGCGCCAGCAGCTTCACGGAAAAGTCCTACAATGAGCAGTTCTTC.

CDR3 bases: TGTGCCAGTAACGAACTTACAGTGTCCCAGTACTTC. Its translation: CASNELTVSQYF. The genes are TRBV6-1 and TRBJ2-5; D is undetermined. Trimming pared 9 bases from V and 9 bases from J, leaving 17 bases between. Germline loops: CDR1 MNHNS, CDR2 SASEGT. The CDR3 has 12 amino acids.

J is TRBJ2-2 and V is TRBV27; D is ambiguous. The V end was cut by 3 bases, the J end by 2 bases, with 1 base between. Germline V gene data show CDR1 as MNHEY and CDR2 as SMNVEV (reference sequence). This CDR3 contains 12 residues. The CDR3, as DNA: TGTGCCAGCAGTTTTAACACCGGGGAGCTGTTTTTT. Amino acid sequence: CASSFNTGELFF.

The table lists this clone with a few counts. This chain uses TRBV29-1 with TRBJ1-2, with 8 nucleotides matching TRBD1. Germline V gene data show CDR1 as SQVTM and CDR2 as ANQGSEA. The CDR3 contains 11 residues. The J segment lost 6 bases and the V segment lost 4 bases, leaving 1 base of the junction unmatched. CDR3 in amino acids: CSVGTGNGYTF. The CDR3 DNA sequence: TGCAGCGTTGGGACAGGGAATGGCTACACCTTC.

This clone turned up a few times. The chain employs TRBV12-2 and TRBJ2-6; the table gives TRBD1 as D, unverified against the DNA. TRBV12-2 is a known pseudogene. The CDR3 is made up of 18 amino acids. Written as DNA, the CDR3 is TGTGCAAGTCGCATGATGATCTCCACACAAAGTCGGGCCAACGTCCTGACTTTC. The encoded protein is CASRMMISTQSRANVLTF.

The CDR3 sequence: CASSSMTGVVETQYF. The CDR3 nucleotides are TGTGCCAGCAGCTCAATGACAGGGGTCGTGGAGACCCAGTACTTC. V gene TRBV7-2 combines with J gene TRBJ2-5; 8 nucleotides line up with TRBD1. J lost 5 bases, V lost 4 bases, and 9 bases had no gene match. Per germline, CDR1 SGHTA and CDR2 FQGNSA. There are 15 residues in the CDR3.

V gene TRBV7-2 combines with J gene TRBJ1-1, with D perhaps TRBD1 (6 bases). Germline CDR1 and CDR2: SGHTA and FQGNSA. Between the trimmed V and J ends, which lost 5 bases and 4 bases, there was a span of 20 bases. The CDR3 is 16 amino acids. CDR3 nucleotides: TGTGCCAGCAGCCCCCAGGGGTCCGTGGTGAGCACTGAAGCTTTCTTT. Translation gives CASSPQGSVVSTEAFF.

This clone was detected only once. The rearrangement links TRBV18 to TRBJ2-7, with D maybe TRBD2 (6 bases). Deletions cut 6 bases from V and 7 bases from J, with 22 bases between. This CDR3 has 15 residues. Germline V gene sequence: CDR1 KGHSH, CDR2 LQKENI. The CDR3 DNA reads as TGTGCCAGCTCGTTAAGCCGGGACTTGGCTGGAGAGCAGTACTTC. It translates to CASSLSRDLAGEQYF.

This chain uses TRBV5-1 with TRBJ2-7, with 8 bases aligning to TRBD1. Losses at the gene ends were 0 bases for V and 6 bases for J; bases not matched to a gene: 2. This CDR3 contains 13 residues. Germline V gives CDR1 SGHRS, CDR2 YFSETQ. DNA of the CDR3: TGCGCCAGCAGCTTGGGTGACAGGGGCGAGCAGTACTTC. Encoded protein: CASSLGDRGEQYF.

V usage is TRBV4-2 and J usage is TRBJ2-5; 12 nucleotides agree with TRBD2. The length of the CDR3 is 18 residues. The J segment lost 4 bases and the V segment lost 0 bases, leaving 9 bases of the junction unmatched. Germline CDR1 and CDR2: LGHNA and YNFKEQ. CDR3 in amino acids: CASSQDQTLAGGGETQYF. The CDR3 DNA reads TGTGCCAGCAGCCAAGATCAAACGCTAGCGGGAGGGGGAGAGACCCAGTACTTC.

The chain is built from TRBV2 and TRBJ2-3; D is ambiguous. Germline CDR1 and CDR2: SNHLY and FYNNEI. Trimming left V 2 bases short and J 0 bases short, with 15 bases between. CDR3 size: 17 residues. CDR3 in amino acids: CASSEFYRATSTDTQYF. For the CDR3, the DNA is TGTGCCAGCAGTGAATTTTATCGGGCCACTAGCACAGATACGCAGTATTTT.